This TCR beta chain was identified in a study of OX40 agonist ivuxolimab in advanced cancers. At the level of the study: Patients were infused with ivuxolimab every 2 weeks at 0.01 to 10 mg/kg.

There are 13 residues in the CDR3. V was cut by 6 bases and J by 1 base, with 12 bases left in between. The germline gives CDR1 SQVTM, CDR2 ANQGSEA. As for this clone: Antigen specificity is unknown.

Data came from immunoSEQ multiplex PCR; TCRdb stores just in-frame clones and leaves some out. The table shows roughly 40,000 clones, with over 75% occurring only once. The study's findings and limits: Relative to CD4+, CD8+ T cells held more expanded clones on average.

The chain couples TRBV29-1 to TRBJ1-1; the D gene is possibly TRBD1 (6 bases). Sequencing was performed on CD4+ or CD8+ T cells sorted from blood, taken in a trial of the OX40 agonist ivuxolimab. The sequence came from an adult with an advanced solid tumor such as melanoma, head and neck, liver or kidney cancer. The CDR3 protein is CSVRGDTNTEAFF. In nucleotides, the CDR3 is TGCAGCGTCAGGGGAGATACGAACACTGAAGCTTTCTTT.